The next 6 T cell receptor beta chains were all read from a single sample in a study of T cell changes during pregnancy in multiple sclerosis (dated by TCRdb to 2018 to 2020). The library was obtained by the immunoSEQ multiplex PCR assay. TCRdb obtained this table from immuneACCESS and retained in-frame rearrangements with V and J assigned. These tables miss some clones; where compared with another copy, unresolved V genes account for less than half of the shortfall, and the remainder is unexplained. This sample comprises 35,000 or so clones, around 90% of them detected only once. The ten biggest clones cover around 0.47% of the sample. Source: CD4+ T cells from peripheral blood mononuclear cells, taken after pregnancy. The receptors were sampled from a female donor with multiple sclerosis, enrolled in a pregnancy study.

The rearrangement links TRBV4-2 to TRBJ2-2; TRBD1 matches at 9 bases. V lost 9 bases, J lost 1 base, and 6 bases stayed unmatched. The germline CDR1 and CDR2 sequences are LGHNA and YNFKEQ. The CDR3 contains 15 residues. CDR3 coding DNA: TGTGCCAGTAGGACAGGGGCTCGGAACACCGGGGAGCTGTTTTTT. It translates to CASRTGARNTGELFF.

This chain uses TRBV15 with TRBJ2-7; 9 bases are shared with TRBD1. Germline V CDR1 and CDR2: LNHNV, YYDKDF (reference sequence). After removal of 1 base from V and 2 bases from J, the junction contained 6 bases not matched to a gene. The CDR3 spans 16 residues. CDR3: CATSRVEGTGTYEQYF. The CDR3 DNA reads as TGTGCCACCAGCAGAGTTGAGGGGACAGGGACCTACGAGCAGTACTTC.

This sequence joins TRBV4-2 and TRBJ2-3; 7 positions match TRBD2. Trimming cost V 4 bases and J 3 bases; bases outside gene matches: 7. The CDR3 consists of 15 residues. The V gene's germline CDR1 is LGHNA and CDR2 YNFKEQ. The DNA of the CDR3 is TGTGCCAGCAGCCCGGGCGGACTAGTTACAGATACGCAGTATTTT. Amino acid sequence: CASSPGGLVTDTQYF.

The chain links TRBV10-3 to TRBJ1-4; no clear D gene. Trimming took off 3 bases at V and 4 bases at J, with 6 bases between the two ends. The CDR3 is 13 amino acids. Germline V gene data show CDR1 as ENHRY and CDR2 as SYGVKD. CDR3: CAISERSNEKLFF. CDR3 nucleotides: TGTGCCATCAGTGAACGGAGTAATGAAAAACTGTTTTTT.

The gene calls are TRBV2 and TRBJ1-2; 9 nucleotides agree with TRBD1. This CDR3 region has 16 residues. Germline CDR1 and CDR2: SNHLY and FYNNEI. Unmatched junction bases numbered 14, after V lost 5 bases and J lost 7 bases. The chain's CDR3 is CASSPGQGVPLRGYTF. The CDR3 coding sequence is TGTGCCAGCAGTCCGGGACAGGGAGTCCCCCTTCGTGGCTACACCTTC.

The rearrangement uses TRBV6-6 and TRBJ2-5; TRBD1 aligns across 7 bases. Unmatched junction bases numbered 4, after V lost 6 bases and J lost 3 bases. The CDR3 extends over 13 amino acids. Germline V gene lookup returns CDR1 MNHNY and CDR2 SVGAGI (reference sequence). The CDR3 DNA is TGTGCCAGCAGCGACAGGGAAAAAGAGACCCAGTACTTC. Residues: CASSDREKETQYF.